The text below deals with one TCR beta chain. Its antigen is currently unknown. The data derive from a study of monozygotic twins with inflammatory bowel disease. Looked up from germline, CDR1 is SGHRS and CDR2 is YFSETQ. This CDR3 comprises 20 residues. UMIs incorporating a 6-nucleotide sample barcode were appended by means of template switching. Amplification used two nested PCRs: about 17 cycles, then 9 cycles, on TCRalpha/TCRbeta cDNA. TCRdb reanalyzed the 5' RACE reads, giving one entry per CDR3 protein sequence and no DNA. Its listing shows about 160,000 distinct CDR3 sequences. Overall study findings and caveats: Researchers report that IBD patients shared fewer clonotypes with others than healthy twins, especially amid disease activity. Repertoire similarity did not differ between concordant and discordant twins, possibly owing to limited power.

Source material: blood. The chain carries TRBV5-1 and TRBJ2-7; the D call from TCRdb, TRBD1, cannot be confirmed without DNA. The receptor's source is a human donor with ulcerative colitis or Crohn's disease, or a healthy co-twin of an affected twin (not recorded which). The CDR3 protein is CASSPSRGSTEYAGSYEQYF.